The table lists the clone carrying this T cell receptor (beta chain) with many counts. What it binds is unknown. The record originates from a study of identical twins. Findings and limits, study-wide: Cross-sectional statistics underpinned the conclusions; the same donors were not followed.

Each CDR3 protein gets one entry after TCRdb re-called the 5' RACE reads with MiXCR. This table has 250,000 or so distinct CDR3 sequences, about 8% appearing once. Losses at the gene ends were 10 bases for V and 0 bases for J; bases not matched to a gene: 9. The CDR3 has 15 residues. This sample also belongs to another study, concerning yellow fever vaccine responses in identical twins.

This receptor was taken from a woman aged 18-30 years in good health. The sample comprised CD8+ T cells sorted from blood. The chain is built from TRBV12-3 or TRBV12-4 and TRBJ1-1; 9 bases agree with TRBD1. The CDR3 DNA is TGTGCCACCAATATGGGACAGGGAATGAACACTGAAGCTTTCTTT. This codes for CATNMGQGMNTEAFF.